In this sample, the clone carrying this T cell receptor beta chain turned up many times. Documented time point: pre-treatment sample, taken before nivolumab and TIL therapy. Tumor tissue came from excised metastases, mostly pleural nodules or supraclavicular lymph nodes. Adults with stage 4 NSCLC were enrolled in a phase I trial. The sample is drawn from a study of TIL therapy for anti-PD-1-resistant metastatic lung cancer. Overall study context: Median patient age was 54, ranging 38-75 years.

Sequencing used immunoSEQ v3. Each library reached some 2 million read pairs, or roughly 5-6.5 million at deep level. Here immunoSEQ multiplex PCR was the method, and the copy in TCRdb shows in-frame clones only, minus some. Of under 100,000 clones listed, approximately 65% are singletons. The CDR3 totals 14 residues. Germline V gene lookup returns CDR1 MRHNA and CDR2 SNTAGT. Between the trimmed V and J ends, which lost 6 bases and 7 bases, there was a span of 13 bases. The source is a person aged 25 to 80 with non-small cell lung cancer. Sequencing used tumor tissue, obtained at baseline. The chain recombines TRBV6-4 with TRBJ1-6, with D possibly being TRBD1 (5 bases). The CDR3 coding sequence is TGTGCCAGCAGCGAGGGACCGACCAATTCACCCCTCCACTTT. It is translated as CASSEGPTNSPLHF.